This T cell receptor (beta chain) was recovered during a study of blood T cell repertoires in COVID-19 (dated by TCRdb to the early 2020s). Broadly, across the study: Samples covering the acute and convalescent phases of COVID-19 were provided by collaborators in the United States, Italy and Spain. The repertoires were released in a freely available public database meant as a resource for research on the immune response to SARS-CoV-2. Subjects who had been exposed to COVID-19, were actively infected with it, or had recovered from it provided the deeply sampled blood TCRbeta repertoires that made up the dataset. Samples were obtained from the ongoing ImmuneRACE study (first 160 participants) and from 1,200 or so subjects provided by 6 global collaborators. The material from the prospective study consisted of cDNA or gDNA derived from T cells, B-cell-depleted T cells, or PBMCs. The sample metadata nearly always contained a de-identified subject ID, COVID-19 status, age in years and sex. Where HLA class I and class II types were available, the types were taken from metadata supplied by the sample provider, not from assay-based typing. The full study reports these points: How much clinical and demographic metadata was included differed by source and by participant, and the metadata was provided uncurated.

The germline V gene yields KGHDR for CDR1 and SFDVKD for CDR2. The germline V and J ends show losses of 0 bases and 3 bases respectively, and no gene match explains 6 bases of the junction. The CDR3, from cysteine to phenylalanine, totals 18 residues. The CDR3 DNA has 54 bases and is translated from base 1. The collaborating institutions used their own protocols to collect whole blood in K2EDTA tubes. Collaborator samples were shipped for TCRbeta analysis as frozen whole blood, isolated PBMCs, or DNA extracted from either sample type. Comments on this clone: No cognate antigen has been identified for it. No much larger clonotype is one base removed from it; base qualities were not supplied.

TCRbeta CDR3 regions were amplified from genomic DNA by means of the immunoSEQ Assay, a bias-controlled multiplex PCR. Turning to the authors' computational methods: Within the assay, amplification of reference gene primers was used to estimate how many nucleated cells each sample contained. To quantify the absolute abundance of each unique TCRbeta CDR3 rearrangement, sequence reads were collapsed and filtered. For each sample, productive Simpson clonality was calculated as the square root of Simpson's diversity index across productive rearrangements. In TCRdb, the immuneACCESS table is reduced to in-frame sequences with V and J assigned. These tables do not hold every clone; where another copy was compared, an unresolved V gene accounts for under half, and the others remain unexplained. V, J and clone size were drawn from that table, and D and trimming were deduced from the DNA. Within this sample are some 100,000 clones, with approximately 86% of them counted one time only. Of the sample, about a tenth is held by the ten largest clones.

Sequencing was carried out using peripheral blood. The TCR sequence derives from a man aged 45 to 65 with acute or convalescent COVID-19. This chain joins TRBV24-1 to TRBJ1-5; 11 bases in the junction line up with TRBD1. The nucleotides are TGTGCCACCAGTGATTTGCATCGGACAGGGGGCCCCAATCAGCCCCAGCATTTT. Translated, it gives CATSDLHRTGGPNQPQHF.